This TCR beta chain was sequenced during a study of chemoradiotherapy in HPV16-positive cancers. Study background: A couple of HPV16-positive patients' cells yielded candidate HPV-specific clones and common motifs.

Using immunoSEQ multiplex PCR, the repertoire was profiled, and TCRdb retains in-frame clones only, with some absent. The sample includes around 40,000 clones, 75% to 85% seen only once; the top ten take about 4.8%. This clone was observed a single time. Its specificity is unknown. Study-wide points: Only two HPV16-positive patients supplied the functional HPV-specificity definition.

The V gene's germline CDR1 is SGDLS and CDR2 YYNGEE. CDR3 length equals 12 residues. V was clipped by 0 bases and J by 10 bases, with 10 bases between them. This chain links TRBV9 with TRBJ2-5, with D possibly being TRBD1 or TRBD2 (6 bases each). The receptor's source is a human donor with HPV-associated anogenital cancer. The sample was blood, taken from a patient who underwent chemoradiotherapy. CDR3 loop: CASSVARGVQYF. The CDR3 DNA is TGTGCCAGCAGCGTAGCTAGGGGGGTCCAGTACTTC. Filled out from reference TRBV9 and TRBJ2-5, the complete variable domain reads DSGVTQTPKHLITATGQRVTLRCSPRSGDLSVYWYQQSLDQGLQFLIQYYNGEERAKGNILERFSAQQFPDLHSELNLSSLELGDSALYFCASSVARGVQYFGPGTRLLVL.